One T cell receptor beta chain is described in this entry. Treatment in this sample: randomized to nivolumab then ipilimumab (arm A) or the reverse (arm B). The data are from a study of sequential checkpoint blockade in melanoma. Background on the study: First-line arms were nivolumab then ipilimumab, or the reverse, randomized 1:1.

CDR3 length: 14 amino acids. Per germline, CDR1 SGHDN and CDR2 FVKESK. V gave up 7 bases and J gave up 2 bases, with 11 bases separating them. TCRdb's copy holds only in-frame clones and misses some; the assay was immunoSEQ multiplex PCR. The data hold more than 30,000 clones, with roughly 32% observed a single time. This sequence originates from a human donor with melanoma. The genes are TRBV14 and TRBJ2-2; D is undetermined. The source material was tumor tissue (inferred from file names), sampled from a patient given nivolumab and ipilimumab in sequence. The CDR3, as DNA: TGTGCCAGCAACCCCTTTCGAAACACCGGGGAGCTGTTTTTT. Its translation: CASNPFRNTGELFF.